This TCR beta chain is from a study of CD8 T cells in ankylosing spondylitis. Study-wide results and caveats: Seemingly distinctive of ankylosing spondylitis blood was a TCR beta motif formed by eight highly homologous variants.

TCRdb re-derived calls from the 5' RACE reads in MiXCR, one entry per CDR3 protein. The table shows 220,000 or so distinct CDR3 sequences, with 10% occurring only once. Germline-derived CDR1 and CDR2 are DFQATT and SNEGSKA (reference sequence). The V end was cut by 2 bases, the J end by 0 bases, with 19 bases between. The CDR3 totals 17 residues. At least ten counts were recorded for this clonotype. The antigen is unknown. The sample comprised blood, either unsorted or a sorted T cell fraction (not recorded which). This TCR came from a male donor with ankylosing spondylitis or in good health (not recorded which). V gene TRBV20-1 combines with J gene TRBJ1-1; TRBD1 is a possible D gene (5 bases). In nucleotides, the CDR3 is TGCAGTGCTAGATTCGGGGGTAGACAGCTGATGAACACTGAAGCTTTCTTT. Protein sequence: CSARFGGRQLMNTEAFF.